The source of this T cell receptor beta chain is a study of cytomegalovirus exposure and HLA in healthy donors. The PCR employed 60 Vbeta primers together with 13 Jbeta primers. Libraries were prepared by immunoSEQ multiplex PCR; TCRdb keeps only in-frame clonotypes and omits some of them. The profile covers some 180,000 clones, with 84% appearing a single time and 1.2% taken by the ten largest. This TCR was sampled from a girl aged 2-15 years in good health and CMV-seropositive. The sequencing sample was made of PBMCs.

In nucleotides, the CDR3 is TGTGCCAGCAGGCTCCGGACAGGGGCTAGCACAGATACGCAGTATTTT. This encodes CASRLRTGASTDTQYF. The gene calls are TRBV11-2 and TRBJ2-3; 9 nucleotides align to TRBD1. The CDR3 runs to 16 residues. With V trimmed by 6 bases and J by 0 bases, 7 bases remained unmatched. Germline V gene lookup returns CDR1 SGHAT and CDR2 FQNNGV.